These 29 T cell receptor beta chains came from one sample sequenced in a study of blood T cell repertoires in COVID-19. Produced via immunoSEQ multiplex PCR; TCRdb's table is partial and in-frame only. Of roughly 40,000 clones listed, around 85% are singletons. Sequencing was carried out using peripheral blood. Source of these receptors: a man in his forties with active COVID-19.

The J gene is TRBJ1-1, the V gene TRBV3-1 (or the pseudogene TRBV3-2); D gene uncertain. Germline V gives CDR1 LGHDT, CDR2 YNNKEL (reference sequence). This CDR3 is 11 amino acids long. The V and J ends lost 0 bases and 11 bases respectively, with 7 bases between them. The CDR3 here is CASSQDGRAFF. As DNA, the CDR3 is TGTGCCAGCAGCCAAGATGGGAGGGCTTTCTTT.

The rearrangement joins TRBV14 to TRBJ1-6; 7 bases match TRBD1. CDR3 length: 17 residues. Germline lookup yields CDR1 SGHDN and CDR2 FVKESK. V lost 3 bases and J lost 1; bases outside the gene matches: 6. This CDR3 reads CASSHPQGTSYNSPLHF. CDR3 nucleotide sequence: TGTGCCAGCAGCCACCCACAGGGGACTTCCTATAATTCACCCCTCCACTTT.

CDR3 region: CASSPTSAQEGTDTQYF. CDR3 coding DNA: TGTGCCAGCAGCCCTACTAGCGCACAAGAAGGCACAGATACGCAGTATTTT. The rearrangement joins TRBV28 to TRBJ2-3; 7 positions agree with TRBD2. The germline V gene encodes CDR1 MDHEN and CDR2 SYDVKM. This CDR3 spans 17 amino acids. V was clipped by 6 bases and J by 1 base; unmatched bases: 13.

The chain uses TRBV10-1 and TRBJ1-5; maybe TRBD1 (5 bases). CDR1 and CDR2 from the germline V gene are WNHNN and SYGVQD (reference sequence). Trimming left V 9 bases short and J 3 bases short, with 12 bases between. This CDR3 region has 13 residues. The CDR3 spells CASSRDFNQPQHF. The DNA of the CDR3 is TGCGCCAGTAGCAGGGACTTCAATCAGCCCCAGCATTTT.

The table lists this clone with a few counts. The chain has TRBV6-5 and TRBJ1-1; TRBD1 matches 8 bases. CDR3 length: 14 amino acids. Looked up from germline, CDR1 is MNHEY and CDR2 is SVGAGI. The V and J ends lost 7 bases and 4 bases, in that order; junction bases with no gene match: 8. CDR3 in DNA: TGTGCCAGCATTTCCAGGGGGCAGGGCACTGAAGCTTTCTTT. Protein product: CASISRGQGTEAFF.

The CDR3 DNA reads TGCGCCAGCAGCCAAGGACAGTTCGCCCTGAACACTGAAGCTTTCTTT. This translates into CASSQGQFALNTEAFF. The chain uses TRBV4-1 and TRBJ1-1; TRBD1 might be the D (5 bases). V was shortened by 1 base and J by 0 bases, with 12 bases between the two germline ends. The germline V gene has CDR1 MGHRA and CDR2 YSYEKL. This CDR3 is built from 16 residues.

This rearrangement joins TRBV5-1 to TRBJ1-4; no firm D call. CDR1 is SGHRS, CDR2 YFSETQ, per germline. The CDR3 has 12 residues. V dropped 5 bases and J dropped 4 bases, with 6 bases sitting between them. CDR3 coding DNA: TGCGCCAGCAGACCTAGTAATGAAAAACTGTTTTTT. Translated, it gives CASRPSNEKLFF. Full variable domain (missing parts from reference TRBV5-1 and TRBJ1-4): KAGVTQTPRYLIKTRGQQVTLSCSPISGHRSVSWYQQTPGQGLQFLFEYFSETQRNKGNFPGRFSGRQFSNSRSEMNVSTLELGDSALYLCASRPSNEKLFFGSGTQLSVL.

This clone was found once. V usage is TRBV27 and J usage is TRBJ2-1; 10 bases agree with TRBD2. The V gene end was trimmed by 0 bases and the J gene end by 8 bases; junction bases not matched to a gene: 4. Germline-derived CDR1 and CDR2 are MNHEY and SMNVEV (reference sequence). The CDR3 is 15 amino acids. The CDR3 nucleotides are TGTGCCAGCAGTTTATCGCCTAGCGGGAGCTATGAGCAGTTCTTC. As protein: CASSLSPSGSYEQFF.

The chain recombines TRBV9 with TRBJ2-3; 8 bases agree with TRBD1. The CDR3 covers 15 residues. The germline CDR1 and CDR2 sequences are SGDLS and YYNGEE. V shed 3 bases, J shed 3 bases, and the junction held 6 bases outside the gene matches. The CDR3 DNA sequence: TGTGCCAGCAGCGCGGACAGGGTGCGGACAGATACGCAGTATTTT. Its translation is CASSADRVRTDTQYF.

This chain uses TRBV5-4 with TRBJ1-2, with TRBD1 as a possible D gene (6 bases). CDR3 length equals 15 residues. V dropped 0 bases and J dropped 4 bases, with 13 bases sitting between them. Looked up from germline, CDR1 is SGHNT and CDR2 is YYREEE (reference sequence). CDR3 bases: TGTGCCAGCAGCTTGGAGTTGGGGGCTGCCTATGGCTACACCTTC. This codes for CASSLELGAAYGYTF.

The chain couples TRBV7-3 to TRBJ2-2; weak D call: TRBD2 (5 bases). The germline V gene encodes CDR1 SGHTA and CDR2 FQGTGA. This CDR3 region has 15 residues. The germline V and J ends were trimmed by 2 bases and 8 bases, with 15 bases remaining between them. This CDR3 reads CASSLWRSDGGELFF. In DNA form, the CDR3 reads TGTGCCAGCAGCTTATGGAGGTCAGACGGGGGGGAGCTGTTTTTT.

The rearrangement links TRBV6-5 to TRBJ1-2, with TRBD1 matching over 10 bases. This CDR3 has 14 amino acids. CDR1 and CDR2 from the germline V gene are MNHEY and SVGAGI. V gave up 9 bases and J gave up 8 bases; unmatched junction bases: 12. The CDR3 nucleotides read TGTGCCAGTGAGGGAGGACAGGGGGTATGGGGCTACACCTTC. It yields the protein CASEGGQGVWGYTF.

The chain has TRBV18 and TRBJ2-7, with a weak D call TRBD2 (5 bases). Germline V gives CDR1 KGHSH, CDR2 LQKENI. The CDR3 is 16 amino acids. The V end lost 6 bases, the J end lost 6 bases, and 24 bases lay between the germline ends. CDR3 protein: CASSPQNLAASGEQYF. The CDR3 DNA reads as TGTGCCAGCTCCCCCCAGAATCTAGCAGCTTCTGGCGAGCAGTACTTC.

CDR3 nucleotides: TGTGCCAGCAGCTTGGATGGAGGCTACGAGCAGTACTTC. This codes for CASSLDGGYEQYF. The chain uses TRBV7-3 and TRBJ2-7; maybe TRBD2 (5 bases). Per germline, CDR1 SGHTA and CDR2 FQGTGA. The V gene lost 3 bases and the J gene lost 3 bases, with 9 bases spanning the gap. This CDR3 is built from 13 residues.

The chain has TRBV19 and TRBJ1-1; no clear D gene. Trimming removed 5 bases from V and 3 bases from J, with 4 bases in between. In germline, CDR1 is LNHDA, CDR2 SQIVND (reference sequence). This CDR3 has 11 amino acids. The CDR3 DNA follows: TGTGCCAGTAGTCCGGACACTGAAGCTTTCTTT. As protein: CASSPDTEAFF. Looking up the rest from reference TRBV19 and TRBJ1-1 gives the full variable domain: DGGITQSPKYLFRKEGQNVTLSCEQNLNHDAMYWYRQDPGQGLRLIYYSQIVNDFQKGDIAEGYSVSREKKESFPLTVTSAQKNPTAFYLCASSPDTEAFFGQGTRLTVV.

V and J are TRBV27 and TRBJ2-7; 7 bases align to TRBD1. CDR3 length equals 14 residues. Germline trimming cut 1 base from V and 4 bases from J; bases unmatched to any gene: 4. CDR1 and CDR2 from the germline V gene are MNHEY and SMNVEV (reference sequence). The CDR3 loop is CASSLWDSTYEQYF. CDR3 in DNA: TGTGCCAGCAGTTTATGGGACAGCACTTACGAGCAGTACTTC.

The chain employs TRBV7-3 and TRBJ2-7, with 8 bases matching TRBD2. V trimming: 4 bases; J trimming: 2 bases; junction bases outside the gene matches: 7. Germline assignment: CDR1 SGHTA and CDR2 FQGTGA. This CDR3 spans 15 amino acids. For the CDR3, the DNA is TGTGCCAGCAGCTCTCAACCGGGACTAGCCTACGAGCAGTACTTC. This sequence encodes CASSSQPGLAYEQYF.

The chain employs TRBV6-1 and TRBJ2-1; a possible D gene is TRBD2 (5 bases). The CDR3 is made up of 14 amino acids. Per germline, CDR1 MNHNS and CDR2 SASEGT. Trimming left V 0 bases short and J 8 bases short, with 11 bases between. In DNA form, the CDR3 reads TGTGCCAGCAGTGAAGCGCTTCGAGGGTATGAGCAGTTCTTC. It yields the protein CASSEALRGYEQFF.

The gene calls are TRBV21-1 and TRBJ2-7; the D call of TRBD1 is as the table states it, not checked on the DNA. TRBV21-1 is shown as a pseudogene. The CDR3 loop spans 16 amino acids. CDR3 loop: CASSDPRGQGHYEQYF. CDR3 in DNA: TGTGCCAGCAGCGACCCCCGGGGACAGGGGCACTACGAGCAGTACTTC.

The CDR3 coding sequence is TGTGCCAGCAGCTTAACCCGGCCTAGCGGGGGGGAGGAGCAGTTCTTC. Its translation is CASSLTRPSGGEEQFF. The chain joins TRBV7-3 to TRBJ2-1; 12 nucleotides line up with TRBD2. Germline V gene lookup returns CDR1 SGHTA and CDR2 FQGTGA. CDR3 length: 16 amino acids. The V segment lost 0 bases and the J segment 10 bases; nucleotides outside the gene matches: 7.

The chain couples TRBV7-3 to TRBJ2-1, with 9 bases identical to TRBD2. CDR3 length: 16 amino acids. Looked up from germline, CDR1 is SGHTA and CDR2 is FQGTGA. Germline trimming cut 5 bases from V and 2 bases from J; bases unmatched to any gene: 7. The CDR3 nucleotides read TGTGCCAGCAGCCTCCTAGCGGGAAGAACCTACAATGAGCAGTTCTTC. This sequence encodes CASSLLAGRTYNEQFF.

The count of this clone is one. The chain couples TRBV2 to TRBJ2-3, with a tentative D call TRBD1 (5 bases). The CDR3 totals 14 residues. The germline V and J ends were trimmed by 5 bases and 1 base, with 10 bases remaining between them. Germline-derived CDR1 and CDR2 are SNHLY and FYNNEI. The CDR3 is CASSRTTRTDTQYF. The CDR3 DNA is TGTGCCAGCAGTCGGACAACCCGCACAGATACGCAGTATTTT. Using reference TRBV2 and TRBJ2-3 for the parts outside the CDR3, the full variable domain is EPEVTQTPSHQVTQMGQEVILRCVPISNHLYFYWYRQILGQKVEFLVSFYNNEISEKSEIFDDQFSVERPDGSNFTLKIRSTKLEDSAMYFCASSRTTRTDTQYFGPGTRLTVL.

The chain employs TRBV4-1 and TRBJ1-1; 7 bases are shared with TRBD1. The CDR3 extends over 15 amino acids. The J segment lost 5 bases and the V segment lost 3 bases, leaving 9 bases of the junction unmatched. The germline V gene has CDR1 MGHRA and CDR2 YSYEKL. For the CDR3, the DNA is TGCGCCAGCAGCCATCTAGCGACAGGGCGGACTGAAGCTTTCTTT. Its translation: CASSHLATGRTEAFF.

The rearrangement uses TRBV28 and TRBJ2-5; no clear D gene. This CDR3 spans 12 amino acids. In germline, CDR1 is MDHEN, CDR2 SYDVKM. V lost 4 bases, J lost 4 bases, and 7 bases lay in between. CDR3 sequence: CASSSITETQYF. In DNA form, the CDR3 reads TGTGCCAGCAGTTCTATCACAGAGACCCAGTACTTC. The whole variable domain, filled in from reference TRBV28 and TRBJ2-5, reads DVKVTQSSRYLVKRTGEKVFLECVQDMDHENMFWYRQDPGLGLRLIYFSYDVKMKEKGDIPEGYSVSREKKERFSLILESASTNQTSMYLCASSSITETQYFGPGTRLLVL.

The rearrangement links TRBV6-4 to TRBJ2-1; 12 bases line up with TRBD2. Trimming removed 0 bases from V and 6 bases from J; junction bases left unmatched: 0. Germline V gene data show CDR1 as MRHNA and CDR2 as SNTAGT. The CDR3 has 15 residues. In DNA, the CDR3 is TGTGCCAGCAGTGACTCACTAGCGGGAGGCAATGAGCAGTTCTTC. Its protein product is CASSDSLAGGNEQFF.

The chain has TRBV18 and TRBJ2-1; 12 nucleotides align to TRBD2. This CDR3 region has 16 residues. Germline V lookup: CDR1 KGHSH, CDR2 LQKENI. The V gene end was trimmed by 0 bases and the J gene end by 3 bases; junction bases not matched to a gene: 0. The CDR3 nucleotides are TGTGCCAGCTCACCACCGGGACTAGCGGGCTACAATGAGCAGTTCTTC. This sequence encodes CASSPPGLAGYNEQFF.

The chain is built from TRBV7-3 and TRBJ1-1; D uncertain. This CDR3 contains 13 residues. The V gene lost 11 bases and the J gene lost 1 base, with 14 bases spanning the gap. Germline values: CDR1 SGHTA, CDR2 FQGTGA. The CDR3 DNA follows: TGTGCCTGTGGTGCCAGGAAGAACACTGAAGCTTTCTTT. Its translation is CACGARKNTEAFF.

The gene calls are TRBV7-9 and TRBJ2-7; a possible D gene is TRBD1 (9 bases). The V gene lost 3 bases and the J gene lost 5 bases, with 20 bases spanning the gap. CDR3 length: 16 residues. Per the germline V gene, CDR1 is SEHNR and CDR2 is FQNEAQ (reference sequence). In DNA form, the CDR3 reads TGTGCCAGCAGCTTCGGGAGGGGACAGGGAAGCCACGAGCAGTACTTC. Its translation is CASSFGRGQGSHEQYF.

The chain links TRBV11-2 to TRBJ1-2; tentative D call: TRBD1 (6 bases). Germline V CDR1 and CDR2: SGHAT, FQNNGV. The CDR3 sequence is 15 residues long. Trimming removed 5 bases at V and 0 bases at J, with 13 bases between. The CDR3 loop is CASSLGQRANYGYTF. CDR3 DNA sequence: TGTGCCAGCAGCCTTGGACAGAGAGCTAACTATGGCTACACCTTC.